Listed here is a single T cell receptor beta chain. This entry comes from a study of blood T cell repertoires in COVID-19. Sequenced by immunoSEQ multiplex PCR; TCRdb stores in-frame clones only, minus some. Of 200,000 to 300,000 clones listed, 88% are singletons. Trimming left V 1 base short and J 2 bases short, with 8 bases between. This CDR3 has 14 amino acids. CDR1 and CDR2 from the germline V gene are LGHNA and YSLEER. V is TRBV4-3 and J is TRBJ1-2; D ambiguous. The receptor was isolated from a woman in her 30s with acute or convalescent COVID-19. Sequencing input: peripheral blood. CDR3 DNA: TGCGCCAGCAGCCAAGTAGCGGGGAACTATGGCTACACCTTC. It translates to CASSQVAGNYGYTF.